These 17 T cell receptor beta chains share one sample of origin, sequenced in a study of cytomegalovirus exposure and HLA in healthy donors. PCR employed 60 Vbeta and 13 Jbeta primers. This table comes from immunoSEQ multiplex PCR, and its TCRdb copy is limited to in-frame clones, with some not included. The sample has fewer than 200,000 clones; over 60% are singletons. The sequencing input was PBMCs. Receptor source: a man in his forties in good health and CMV-seropositive.

This clone was observed a few times. The chain uses TRBV6-4 and TRBJ2-3; 8 nucleotides agree with TRBD2. CDR1 is MRHNA and CDR2 is SNTAGT in the germline V gene. The CDR3 has 15 amino acids. J lost 0 bases, V lost 6 bases, and 5 bases had no gene match. The CDR3 DNA reads TGTGCCAGCAGCTTTAGCGGGGCTAGCACAGATACGCAGTATTTT. Amino acid sequence: CASSFSGASTDTQYF.

The V gene is TRBV10-3, the J gene TRBJ2-1, with TRBD2 matching over 8 bases. CDR1 is ENHRY and CDR2 is SYGVKD in the germline V gene. CDR3 length: 17 residues. The ends lost 2 bases at V and 6 bases at J; junction bases unmatched: 12. This CDR3 reads CAISEIRAGVRGNEQFF. The DNA for the CDR3 is TGTGCCATCAGTGAGATAAGAGCGGGAGTGCGCGGCAATGAGCAGTTCTTC.

This chain connects TRBV6-1 to TRBJ1-2; 8 positions match TRBD1. After removal of 4 bases from V and 8 bases from J, the junction contained 9 bases not matched to a gene. The CDR3 covers 14 residues. CDR1 MNHNS and CDR2 SASEGT come from the germline V gene. As DNA, the CDR3 is TGTGCCAGCAGTGGACAGGACAGGGACATCGGCTACACCTTC. This codes for CASSGQDRDIGYTF.

This clone showed up just a few times. V is TRBV6-5 and J is TRBJ2-1, with a possible D match to TRBD1 (5 bases). With 2 bases removed from V and 0 bases from J, the gap between germline ends came to 8 bases. The CDR3 length is 15 residues. Germline lookup yields CDR1 MNHEY and CDR2 SVGAGI. CDR3 loop: CASSYGAASYNEQFF. For the CDR3, the DNA is TGTGCCAGCAGTTACGGGGCAGCCTCCTACAATGAGCAGTTCTTC.

This clone occurred a few times. The chain joins TRBV10-3 to TRBJ2-1; the D gene could be TRBD1 or TRBD2 (7 bases each). Trimming pared 10 bases from V and 6 bases from J, leaving 22 bases between. The CDR3 has 15 amino acids. Germline CDR1 reads ENHRY; CDR2 reads SYGVKD. The CDR3 region is CATRGGEPGGNEQFF. The CDR3 bases are TGTGCCACCAGGGGGGGGGAGCCCGGGGGCAATGAGCAGTTCTTC.

The chain links TRBV6-1 to TRBJ2-7; D ambiguous. The CDR3 has 13 residues. V shed 4 bases and J shed 4 bases, with 11 bases lying between them. Germline V CDR1 and CDR2: MNHNS, SASEGT. CDR3 sequence reads: CASSARPVYEQYF. In nucleotides, the CDR3 is TGTGCCAGCAGTGCGCGGCCCGTGTACGAGCAGTACTTC.

CDR3 DNA: TGTGCCAGCAGCGCCTCTAGATTCCAAGAGACCCAGTACTTC. This encodes CASSASRFQETQYF. This chain joins TRBV7-8 and TRBJ2-5; no clear D gene. The V and J ends lost 5 bases and 1 base respectively, with 11 bases between them. CDR1 is SGHVS, CDR2 FQNEAQ, per germline. The CDR3 spans 14 residues. Filled out from reference TRBV7-8 and TRBJ2-5, the complete variable domain reads GAGVSQSPRYKVAKRGQDVALRCDPISGHVSLFWYQQALGQGPEFLTYFQNEAQLDKSGLPSDRFFAERPEGSVSTLKIQRTQQEDSAVYLCASSASRFQETQYFGPGTRLLVL.

The chain is built from TRBV28 and TRBJ2-7; 10 positions match TRBD2. J lost 2 bases, V lost 3 bases, and 4 bases had no gene match. Germline V gene lookup returns CDR1 MDHEN and CDR2 SYDVKM. The CDR3 contains 15 residues. Here the CDR3 DNA reads TGTGCCAGCAGTTTCCTAGCGGGAGTTCCCTACGAGCAGTACTTC. Protein product: CASSFLAGVPYEQYF.

V is TRBV5-1 and J is TRBJ2-7; 10 bases line up with TRBD2. Losses at the gene ends were 4 bases for V and 2 bases for J; bases not matched to a gene: 9. CDR3 length: 16 residues. Germline V CDR1 and CDR2: SGHRS, YFSETQ. CDR3 nucleotides: TGCGCCAGCAGCAGGCAACAAGCGGGAGGGGCCTACGAGCAGTACTTC. It codes for CASSRQQAGGAYEQYF.

The chain is built from TRBV4-1 and TRBJ1-6, with D possibly matching TRBD1 (5 bases). The CDR3 sequence is 16 residues long. V was clipped by 4 bases and J by 6 bases, with 16 bases between them. Per germline, CDR1 MGHRA and CDR2 YSYEKL. CDR3 bases: TGCGCCAGCAGCCCACAGGTTAGCCTGGGTAATTCACCCCTCCACTTT. It encodes CASSPQVSLGNSPLHF.

The CDR3 sequence is CASSLPRGPQHF. CDR3 nucleotides: TGTGCCAGCAGTTTGCCACGGGGGCCCCAGCATTTT. The V and J genes are TRBV28 and TRBJ1-5; D not resolved. V was clipped by 3 bases and J by 9 bases, with 9 bases between them. This CDR3 region has 12 residues. Germline CDR1 and CDR2: MDHEN and SYDVKM. The full variable domain, completed using reference TRBV28 and TRBJ1-5, is DVKVTQSSRYLVKRTGEKVFLECVQDMDHENMFWYRQDPGLGLRLIYFSYDVKMKEKGDIPEGYSVSREKKERFSLILESASTNQTSMYLCASSLPRGPQHFGDGTRLSIL.

This clone has a single count. The chain has TRBV19 and TRBJ2-7; 8 nucleotides line up with TRBD1. CDR3 length: 12 residues. Germline V gene data show CDR1 as LNHDA and CDR2 as SQIVND (reference sequence). The V and J ends lost 9 bases and 6 bases, in that order; junction bases with no gene match: 7. The CDR3 DNA reads as TGTGCCAGAGGGACAGGAATGGTCGAGCAGTACTTC. Its protein is CARGTGMVEQYF.

The V call is TRBV5-1, the J call TRBJ2-1; 11 positions match TRBD2. CDR1 is SGHRS, CDR2 YFSETQ, per germline. The CDR3 has 17 amino acids. The V segment lost 0 bases and the J segment 6 bases; nucleotides outside the gene matches: 8. The CDR3 coding sequence is TGCGCCAGCAGCTTGGAGGGACTAGCGGTGGGTCGCAATGAGCAGTTCTTC. Protein sequence: CASSLEGLAVGRNEQFF.

In this sample, this clone turned up a few times. The chain joins TRBV5-6 to TRBJ2-7; D uncertain. The V gene's germline CDR1 is SGHDT and CDR2 YYEEEE. Trimming removed 3 bases at V and 4 bases at J, with 5 bases between. The CDR3 totals 11 residues. CDR3 DNA sequence: TGTGCCAGCAGCTCCTATTACGAGCAGTACTTC. Its translation: CASSSYYEQYF.

V is TRBV6-5 and J is TRBJ2-1; a possible D gene is TRBD1 (6 bases). The CDR3 spans 16 residues. Germline CDR1 MNHEY, CDR2 SVGAGI. Trimming took 0 bases from V and 3 from J, leaving 12 bases between them. The CDR3, as DNA: TGTGCCAGCAGTTACTCGCGGCAGGGGCGCTACAATGAGCAGTTCTTC. Translation gives CASSYSRQGRYNEQFF.

This clone was observed a few times. The genes are TRBV5-4 and TRBJ2-3; a possible D gene is TRBD1 (6 bases). There are 14 residues in the CDR3. Germline V CDR1 and CDR2: SGHNT, YYREEE (reference sequence). Trimming removed 3 bases at V and 2 bases at J, with 10 bases between. CDR3 nucleotide sequence: TGTGCCAGCAGCTGGGACATCGCCACAGATACGCAGTATTTT. This translates into CASSWDIATDTQYF.

The chain has TRBV19 and TRBJ2-7; possibly TRBD1 for D (6 bases). The CDR3 loop spans 17 amino acids. Germline V CDR1 and CDR2: LNHDA, SQIVND (reference sequence). Trimming removed 4 bases from V and 0 bases from J, with 19 bases in between. CDR3 residues: CASSKTGQRFSSYEQYF. CDR3 sequence (DNA): TGTGCCAGTAGTAAAACAGGACAGAGATTCAGCTCCTACGAGCAGTACTTC.